This TCR beta chain was captured by sequencing in a study of shared clonotypes between healthy human individuals. The germline CDR1 and CDR2 sequences are MDHEN and SYDVKM. V was pared by 2 bases and J by 2 bases, with 3 bases of the junction left unmatched. This CDR3 is built from 17 residues. Study-wide results and caveats: In contrast to clonotypes shared by all four donors, non-shared clonotypes had lower generation probabilities. The donor pool, a small one, limited the genetic and exposure-history diversity represented. Relative to memory subsets, naive subsets generally showed larger estimated richness.

Measured with immunoSEQ multiplex PCR; TCRdb has only the in-frame clones, and not every one. The table includes about 2.3 million clones, roughly 90% detected once. As concerns this clone: Antigen: not known.

Source material: naive CD4+ T cells from PBMCs. Noted subset: CD45RA+ positively selected. The sequence derives from a man younger than 30 in good health. Some clones in this sample may be carry-over from other donors' samples. The chain has TRBV28 and TRBJ2-6; the match to TRBD1 covers 10 bases. The CDR3 here is CASSLATGGAGANVLTF. In DNA form, the CDR3 reads TGTGCCAGCAGTTTAGCGACAGGGGGCGCTGGGGCCAACGTCCTGACTTTC.